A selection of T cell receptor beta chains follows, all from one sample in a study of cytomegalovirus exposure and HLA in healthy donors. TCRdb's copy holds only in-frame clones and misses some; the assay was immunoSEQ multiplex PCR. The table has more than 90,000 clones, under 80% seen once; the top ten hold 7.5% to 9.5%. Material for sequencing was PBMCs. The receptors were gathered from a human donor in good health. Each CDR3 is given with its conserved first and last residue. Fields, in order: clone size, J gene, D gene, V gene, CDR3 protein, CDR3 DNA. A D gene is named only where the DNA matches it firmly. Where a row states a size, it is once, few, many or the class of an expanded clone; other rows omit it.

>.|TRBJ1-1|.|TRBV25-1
CASKLGGLNTEAFF
TGTGCCAGCAAATTGGGGGGTCTGAACACTGAAGCTTTCTTT
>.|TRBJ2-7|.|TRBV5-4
CASSFSGQRNYEQYF
TGTGCCAGCAGCTTTAGTGGACAGCGGAATTACGAGCAGTACTTC
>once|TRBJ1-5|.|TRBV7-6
CASSASQGNQPQHF
TGTGCCAGCAGCGCTAGCCAGGGGAATCAGCCCCAGCATTTT
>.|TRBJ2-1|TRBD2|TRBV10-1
CASSGTIRQTQGLAGMGEQFF
TGCGCCAGCAGTGGGACTATTAGACAGACCCAAGGACTAGCGGGAATGGGTGAGCAGTTCTTC
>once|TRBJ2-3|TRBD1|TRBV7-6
CASSLDFLDRAYFF
TGTGCCAGCAGCTTAGATTTCCTGGACAGGGCGTATTTTTTT
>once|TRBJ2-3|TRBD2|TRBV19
CASSTRLAGNTDTQYF
TGTGCCAGTAGTACGAGACTAGCGGGCAACACAGATACGCAGTATTTT
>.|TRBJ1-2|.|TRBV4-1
CASSLRNSGYLYGYTF
TGCGCCAGCAGCCTCCGAAACTCAGGCTACCTGTATGGCTACACCTTC
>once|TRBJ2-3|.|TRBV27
CASGLGSTDTQYF
TGTGCCAGCGGACTCGGAAGCACAGATACGCAGTATTTT
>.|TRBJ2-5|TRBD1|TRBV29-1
CSVVRGGWFRETQYF
TGCAGCGTCGTAAGAGGGGGCTGGTTCCGAGAGACCCAGTACTTC
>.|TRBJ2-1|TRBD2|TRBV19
CASSRGDYNEQFF
TGTGCCAGTAGCCGGGGGGATTACAATGAGCAGTTCTTC
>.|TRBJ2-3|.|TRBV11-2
CASSVTGGYTDTQYF
TGTGCCAGCAGCGTGACGGGGGGCTACACAGATACGCAGTATTTT
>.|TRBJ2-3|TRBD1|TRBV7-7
CASSPQGAGDTQYF
TGTGCCAGCAGCCCTCAGGGGGCGGGTGATACGCAGTATTTT
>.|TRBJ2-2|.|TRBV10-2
CASSITGRSGELFF
TGCGCCAGCAGTATTACAGGGCGGTCCGGGGAGCTGTTTTTT
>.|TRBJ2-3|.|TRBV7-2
CASSLDRVPDTQYF
TGTGCCAGCAGCTTAGACAGGGTGCCAGATACGCAGTATTTT
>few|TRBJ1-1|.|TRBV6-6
CASKHPGNTEAFF
TGTGCCAGCAAACATCCGGGGAACACTGAAGCTTTCTTT
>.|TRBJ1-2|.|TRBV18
CASSSQTTGTGYTF
TGTGCCAGCTCATCCCAAACGACAGGTACTGGCTACACCTTC
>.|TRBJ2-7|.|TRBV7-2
CASSPKYEQYF
TGTGCCAGCAGCCCTAAATACGAGCAGTACTTC
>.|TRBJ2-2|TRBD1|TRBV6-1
CASSEHLTGGINTGELFF
TGTGCCAGCAGTGAACATCTGACAGGGGGCATTAACACCGGGGAGCTGTTTTTT
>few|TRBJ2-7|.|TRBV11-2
CASNSGLIYEQYF
TGTGCCAGCAACTCAGGACTGATCTACGAGCAGTACTTC
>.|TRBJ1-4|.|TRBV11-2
CASSGWGRGFEKLFF
TGTGCCAGCAGCGGGTGGGGGAGGGGGTTTGAAAAACTGTTTTTT
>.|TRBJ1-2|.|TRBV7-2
CASIQSPLLGLSFVGYTF
TGTGCCAGCATCCAATCTCCTCTGCTGGGACTGTCTTTTGTTGGCTACACCTTC
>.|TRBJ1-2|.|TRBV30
CAWLHIPYGYTF
TGTGCCTGGTTGCACATCCCGTATGGCTACACCTTC
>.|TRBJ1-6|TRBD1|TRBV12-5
CASGLVGTGYSPLHF
TGTGCTAGTGGTTTGGTCGGGACAGGGTATTCACCCCTCCACTTT
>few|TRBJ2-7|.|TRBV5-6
CASSPDRRYEQYF
TGTGCCAGCAGCCCAGACAGGCGGTACGAGCAGTACTTC
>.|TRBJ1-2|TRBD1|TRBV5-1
CASSPGGRSIGYTF
TGCGCCAGCAGCCCAGGGGGCAGGTCGATCGGCTACACCTTC
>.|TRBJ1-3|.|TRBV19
CASSGTSGFLSGNTIYF
TGTGCCAGTAGTGGGACTTCGGGCTTTCTCTCTGGAAACACCATATATTTT
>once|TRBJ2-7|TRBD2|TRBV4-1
CASSRPGLAASYEQYF
TGCGCCAGCAGCCGACCGGGACTAGCGGCATCCTACGAGCAGTACTTC
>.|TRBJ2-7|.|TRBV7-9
CSSSVTGNEQYF
TGTTCCAGCAGCGTAACCGGGAACGAGCAGTACTTC
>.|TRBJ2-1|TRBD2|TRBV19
CASSKLAGVAEQFF
TGTGCCAGTAGCAAACTAGCGGGAGTTGCTGAGCAGTTCTTC
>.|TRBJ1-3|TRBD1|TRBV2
CASWGQGEGGNTIYF
TGTGCCAGCTGGGGACAGGGGGAAGGTGGAAACACCATATATTTT
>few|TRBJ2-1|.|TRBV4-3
CASSQDMSVEQFF
TGCGCCAGCAGCCAAGATATGTCCGTTGAGCAGTTCTTC
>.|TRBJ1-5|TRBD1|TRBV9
CASSVGTGGNQPQHF
TGTGCCAGCAGCGTAGGGACAGGGGGAAATCAGCCCCAGCATTTT
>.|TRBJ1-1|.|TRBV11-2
CASSPGTEAFF
TGTGCCAGCAGTCCCGGCACTGAAGCTTTCTTT
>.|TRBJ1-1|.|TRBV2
CASSEGRLNTEAFF
TGTGCCAGCAGTGAGGGCAGACTGAACACTGAAGCTTTCTTT
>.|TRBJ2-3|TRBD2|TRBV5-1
CASSLAIAGPSTDTQYF
TGCGCCAGCAGCTTGGCGATAGCGGGGCCTAGCACAGATACGCAGTATTTT
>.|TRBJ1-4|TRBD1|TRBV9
CASSIGQGVMLEKLFF
TGTGCCAGCAGCATCGGACAGGGGGTTATGTTGGAAAAACTGTTTTTT
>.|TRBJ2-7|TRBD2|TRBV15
CATTRGGAPREQYF
TGTGCCACCACCCGCGGGGGGGCCCCAAGAGAGCAGTACTTC
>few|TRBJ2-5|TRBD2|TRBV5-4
CASQDSGRAGETQYF
TGTGCCAGTCAGGATAGCGGGAGGGCCGGGGAGACCCAGTACTTC
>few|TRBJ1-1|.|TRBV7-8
CASSLYSGACEAFF
TGTGCCAGCAGCTTATATTCAGGGGCATGCGAAGCTTTCTTT
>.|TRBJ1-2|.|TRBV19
CASSPPGGGYTF
TGTGCCAGTAGTCCCCCTGGGGGGGGCTACACCTTC
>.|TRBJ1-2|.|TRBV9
CASSVVSGYGYTF
TGTGCCAGCAGCGTAGTGTCGGGCTATGGCTACACCTTC
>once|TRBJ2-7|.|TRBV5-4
CASSSPGFREQYF
TGTGCCAGCAGTTCCCCGGGATTCCGCGAGCAGTACTTC
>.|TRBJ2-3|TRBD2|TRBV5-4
CASSLAGGSDTQYF
TGTGCCAGCAGCTTAGCGGGAGGGTCAGATACGCAGTATTTT
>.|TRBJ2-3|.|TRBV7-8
CASSLEGLGAPRTDTQYF
TGTGCCAGCAGCTTAGAAGGTTTAGGGGCCCCACGCACAGATACGCAGTATTTT
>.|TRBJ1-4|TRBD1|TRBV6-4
CASSETGTGGRFEKLFF
TGTGCCAGCAGTGAGACCGGGACAGGGGGTCGTTTTGAAAAACTGTTTTTT
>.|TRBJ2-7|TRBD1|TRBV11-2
CASSRSGTGGVYEQYF
TGTGCCAGCAGCCGCTCCGGGACAGGGGGTGTCTACGAGCAGTACTTC
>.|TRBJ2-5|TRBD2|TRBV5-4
CASSPGGVGPETQYF
TGTGCCAGCAGCCCGGGGGGGGTTGGTCCAGAGACCCAGTACTTC
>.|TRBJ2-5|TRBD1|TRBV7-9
CSSSSGQGFQETQYF
TGTTCCAGCAGCTCGGGACAGGGGTTTCAAGAGACCCAGTACTTC
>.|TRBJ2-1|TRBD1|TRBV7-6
CASSSNPTGGSGNEQFF
TGTGCCAGCAGCTCTAACCCCACAGGGGGCTCGGGCAATGAGCAGTTCTTC
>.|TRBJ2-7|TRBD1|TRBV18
CASSPPQDRGRIEQYF
TGTGCCAGCTCACCACCTCAAGACAGGGGGCGAATCGAGCAGTACTTC
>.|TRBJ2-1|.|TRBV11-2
CASSLAGLYNEQFF
TGTGCCAGCAGCTTAGCGGGACTCTACAATGAGCAGTTCTTC
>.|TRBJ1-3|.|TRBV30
CAWSASSGNTIYF
TGTGCCTGGAGTGCGAGCTCTGGAAACACCATATATTTT
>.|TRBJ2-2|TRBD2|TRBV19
CASSIRSGGRNTGELFF
TGTGCCAGTAGTATACGTAGCGGGGGCCGGAACACCGGGGAGCTGTTTTTT